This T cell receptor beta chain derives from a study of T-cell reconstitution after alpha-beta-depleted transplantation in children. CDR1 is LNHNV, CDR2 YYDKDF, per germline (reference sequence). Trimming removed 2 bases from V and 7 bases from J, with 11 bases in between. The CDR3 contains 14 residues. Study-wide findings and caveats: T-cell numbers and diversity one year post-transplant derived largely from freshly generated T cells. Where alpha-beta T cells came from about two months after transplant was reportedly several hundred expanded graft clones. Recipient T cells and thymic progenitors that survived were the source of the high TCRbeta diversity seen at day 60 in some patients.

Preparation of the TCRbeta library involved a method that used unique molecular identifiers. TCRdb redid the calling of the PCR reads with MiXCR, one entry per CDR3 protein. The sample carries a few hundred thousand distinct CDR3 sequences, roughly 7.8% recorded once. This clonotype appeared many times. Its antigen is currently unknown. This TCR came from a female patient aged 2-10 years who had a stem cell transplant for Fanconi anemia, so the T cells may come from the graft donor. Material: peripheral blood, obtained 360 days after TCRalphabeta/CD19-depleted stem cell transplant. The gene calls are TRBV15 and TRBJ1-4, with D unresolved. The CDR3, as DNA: TGTGCCACCAGCAGATGGGGAGAGCGTGAAAAACTGTTTTTT. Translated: CATSRWGEREKLFF.